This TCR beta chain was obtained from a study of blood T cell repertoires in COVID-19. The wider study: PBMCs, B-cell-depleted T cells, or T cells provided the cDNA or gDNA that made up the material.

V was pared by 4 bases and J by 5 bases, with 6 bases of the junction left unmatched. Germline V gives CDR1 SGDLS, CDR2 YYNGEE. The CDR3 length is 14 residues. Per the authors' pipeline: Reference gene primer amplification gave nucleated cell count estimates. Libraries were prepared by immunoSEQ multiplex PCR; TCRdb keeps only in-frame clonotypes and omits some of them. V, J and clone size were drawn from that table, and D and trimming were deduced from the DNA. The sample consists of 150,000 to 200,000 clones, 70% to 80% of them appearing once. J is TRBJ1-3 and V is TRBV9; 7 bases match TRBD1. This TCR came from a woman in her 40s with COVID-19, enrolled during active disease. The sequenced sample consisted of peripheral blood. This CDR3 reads CASSPTTGRNTIYF. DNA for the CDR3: TGTGCCAGCAGCCCTACGACAGGGAGAAACACCATATATTTT.